The 26 T cell receptor beta chains in this list originate from one sample, sequenced in a study of blood T cell repertoires in COVID-19. Measured with immunoSEQ multiplex PCR; TCRdb has only the in-frame clones, and not every one. Found here are about 170,000 clones, around nine tenths of them singletons; the top ten hold more than 2%. Specimen: peripheral blood. The receptors derive from a man aged 50 to 59 who had recovered from COVID-19.

This clone came up a few times. The rearrangement links TRBV6-5 to TRBJ2-5; a possible D gene is TRBD1 (5 bases). The CDR3 covers 14 residues. Trimming shortened V by 2 bases and J by 0 bases, and 7 bases separated the two germline ends. Germline V gene sequence: CDR1 MNHEY, CDR2 SVGAGI. CDR3 in DNA: TGTGCCAGCAGTTACGGGGCGGACCAAGAGACCCAGTACTTC. Translating it yields CASSYGADQETQYF.

The chain recombines TRBV18 with TRBJ2-7, with TRBD2 matching 9 bases. This CDR3 contains 15 residues. Germline V CDR1 and CDR2: KGHSH, LQKENI. V lost 3 bases and J lost 6; bases outside the gene matches: 9. CDR3 protein: CASSPTAGGGGEQYF. CDR3 DNA: TGTGCCAGCTCACCTACGGCGGGAGGGGGAGGCGAGCAGTACTTC.

This chain links TRBV5-1 with TRBJ2-3, with TRBD1 matching over 9 bases. The CDR3 loop spans 14 amino acids. Germline CDR1 SGHRS, CDR2 YFSETQ. Unmatched junction bases numbered 1, after V lost 4 bases and J lost 1 base. CDR3 sequence reads: CASSRTGGTDTQYF. The CDR3, as DNA: TGCGCCAGCAGCAGGACAGGGGGCACAGATACGCAGTATTTT.

The chain carries TRBV4-2 and TRBJ2-2, with D perhaps TRBD2 (6 bases). Trimming removed 5 bases at V and 1 base at J, with 14 bases between. The CDR3 sequence is 16 residues long. CDR1 is LGHNA, CDR2 YNFKEQ, per germline. In DNA, the CDR3 is TGTGCCAGCAGCGTAGCTGGGACTTGGAACACCGGGGAGCTGTTTTTT. Translation gives CASSVAGTWNTGELFF.

V usage is TRBV28 and J usage is TRBJ1-1; tentative D call: TRBD1 (5 bases). Trimming stripped 2 bases from V and 5 bases from J, with 9 bases between. The CDR3 is 13 residues long. The germline CDR1 and CDR2 sequences are MDHEN and SYDVKM. The CDR3 DNA reads TGTGCCAGCAGTTTAATGGGGCAGACTGAAGCTTTCTTT. Translation gives CASSLMGQTEAFF.

The chain couples TRBV28 to TRBJ1-2; no definite D call. There are 11 residues in the CDR3. CDR1 and CDR2 (germline): MDHEN, SYDVKM. V was pared by 5 bases and J by 8 bases, with 9 bases between. CDR3 nucleotide sequence: TGTGCCAGCAGTCTAGAAGTGGGCTACACCTTC. It specifies CASSLEVGYTF.

The chain recombines TRBV15 with TRBJ2-7; no definite D call. Deletions cut 0 bases from V and 0 bases from J, with 9 bases between. Germline V lookup: CDR1 LNHNV, CDR2 YYDKDF (reference sequence). The CDR3 spans 15 residues. CDR3 in DNA: TGTGCCACCAGCAGAGATAGAGGCGGCTCCTACGAGCAGTACTTC. It yields the protein CATSRDRGGSYEQYF.

This chain uses TRBV6-2 or TRBV6-3 with TRBJ1-5; 7 positions match TRBD1. This CDR3 region has 15 residues. The germline gives CDR1 MNHEY, CDR2 SVGEGT. J lost 1 base, V lost 6 bases, and 6 bases had no gene match. CDR3 protein: CASSKTGLSNQPQHF. The CDR3, as DNA: TGTGCCAGCAGCAAGACAGGGCTCAGCAATCAGCCCCAGCATTTT.

This CDR3 is CASSLARGVSEAFF. In DNA, the CDR3 is TGTGCCAGCAGCTTAGCGCGGGGGGTATCTGAAGCTTTCTTT. The rearrangement uses TRBV7-2 and TRBJ1-1, with D perhaps matching TRBD1 (5 bases). Trimming removed 0 bases from V and 6 bases from J, with 11 bases in between. This CDR3 has 14 residues. CDR1 and CDR2 from the germline V gene are SGHTA and FQGNSA.

The gene calls are TRBV9 and TRBJ2-7, with a possible D match to TRBD2 (6 bases). The ends were cut back, 2 bases at V and 5 bases at J, with 17 bases in the middle. The germline CDR1 and CDR2 sequences are SGDLS and YYNGEE. This CDR3 is 15 amino acids long. CDR3 DNA: TGTGCCAGCAGCGTTTTCGGGACTCCAAACGACGAGCAGTACTTC. Its protein is CASSVFGTPNDEQYF.

Comments on this clone: Additional DNA sequences in this sample encode the identical CDR3. The chain couples TRBV7-2 to TRBJ2-3, with 8 bases identical to TRBD2. Per the germline V gene, CDR1 is SGHTA and CDR2 is FQGNSA. V trimming: 0 bases; J trimming: 1 base; junction bases outside the gene matches: 0. The CDR3 consists of 15 residues. The CDR3 DNA is TGTGCCAGCAGCTTAGCTAGCGGGGGCACAGATACGCAGTATTTT. Amino acids: CASSLASGGTDTQYF.

This clone is a singleton in its sample. The rearrangement joins TRBV19 to TRBJ2-6; TRBD1 matches 11 bases. Germline CDR1 is LNHDA and CDR2 is SQIVND (reference sequence). The CDR3 loop spans 18 amino acids. The J segment lost 0 bases and the V segment lost 5 bases, leaving 6 bases of the junction unmatched. As DNA, the CDR3 is TGTGCCAGTAGTTCCCGGACAGGGGGCCCCTCTGGGGCCAACGTCCTGACTTTC. This sequence encodes CASSSRTGGPSGANVLTF.

This chain uses TRBV2 with TRBJ2-1, with 10 bases identical to TRBD2. Germline V lookup: CDR1 SNHLY, CDR2 FYNNEI. There are 15 residues in the CDR3. With 8 bases clipped from V and 5 bases from J, the junction kept 9 bases outside the gene matches. The CDR3, as DNA: TGTGCCAGCGAAGGAGGGACTAGCGTGGACAATGAGCAGTTCTTC. This codes for CASEGGTSVDNEQFF.

The chain joins TRBV6-5 to TRBJ2-7; tentatively, D is TRBD1 (5 bases). V shed 4 bases and J shed 4 bases, with 11 bases lying between them. This CDR3 has 13 residues. Germline CDR1 MNHEY, CDR2 SVGAGI. CDR3 DNA sequence: TGTGCCAGCAGTTTCGCAGGGCGGTACGAGCAGTACTTC. It specifies CASSFAGRYEQYF.

This sequence joins TRBV3-1 (or the pseudogene TRBV3-2) and TRBJ1-1, with a possible D match to TRBD1 (5 bases). This CDR3 comprises 16 residues. V was clipped by 4 bases and J by 4 bases, with 19 bases between them. Germline V gene lookup returns CDR1 LGHDT and CDR2 YNNKEL (reference sequence). CDR3: CASSLGTPGRSTEAFF. The CDR3 DNA reads as TGTGCCAGCAGCCTAGGGACCCCCGGGAGAAGCACTGAAGCTTTCTTT.

The chain recombines TRBV7-2 with TRBJ1-1; 11 bases are shared with TRBD1. Germline assignment: CDR1 SGHTA and CDR2 FQGNSA. With V trimmed by 6 bases and J by 5 bases, 2 bases remained unmatched. The CDR3 contains 13 residues. DNA of the CDR3: TGTGCCAGCAGGGGACAGGGGGTTACTGAAGCTTTCTTT. The encoded protein is CASRGQGVTEAFF.

The V gene is TRBV7-2, the J gene TRBJ2-2, with TRBD2 matching over 8 bases. Germline CDR1 and CDR2: SGHTA and FQGNSA. V lost 5 bases and J lost 4; bases outside the gene matches: 3. CDR3 length equals 14 residues. DNA for the CDR3: TGTGCCAGCAGCCCGGGGGGGTTCACCGGGGAGCTGTTTTTT. Translated: CASSPGGFTGELFF.

The chain joins TRBV25-1 to TRBJ2-3; 10 bases are a match to TRBD2. V was clipped by 6 bases and J by 6 bases; unmatched bases: 9. The CDR3 is 15 amino acids. Germline V lookup: CDR1 MGHDK, CDR2 SYGVNS. CDR3 in DNA: TGTGCCAGCAGGGCTAGCGGGAGTGTGGGGGATACGCAGTATTTT. Translation gives CASRASGSVGDTQYF.

In nucleotides, the CDR3 is TGCGCCAGCAGCCAAGAAGACAGGGCCGGGGATACGCAGTATTTT. Amino acids: CASSQEDRAGDTQYF. The chain links TRBV4-3 to TRBJ2-3; TRBD1 matches 7 bases. The CDR3 spans 15 residues. The trim removed 0 bases at V and 6 bases at J, leaving 6 bases unmatched. Germline CDR1 is LGHNA and CDR2 is YSLEER.

The V gene is TRBV6-5, the J gene TRBJ2-3; weak D call: TRBD1 (6 bases). V lost 2 bases and J lost 2, with 11 bases in between. In germline, CDR1 is MNHEY, CDR2 SVGAGI. The CDR3 has 15 amino acids. As DNA, the CDR3 is TGTGCCAGCAGTTACATGGGGGCCCTCACAGATACGCAGTATTTT. This sequence encodes CASSYMGALTDTQYF.

V gene TRBV3-1 (or the pseudogene TRBV3-2) combines with J gene TRBJ2-7, with 8 bases aligning to TRBD2. V gave up 1 base and J gave up 2 bases; unmatched junction bases: 1. CDR1 and CDR2 from the germline V gene are LGHDT and YNNKEL (reference sequence). The CDR3 extends over 14 amino acids. CDR3 protein: CASSQVAGTYEQYF. For the CDR3, the DNA is TGTGCCAGCAGCCAAGTAGCGGGGACCTACGAGCAGTACTTC.

This sequence joins TRBV7-6 and TRBJ1-4; 10 bases agree with TRBD1. In germline, CDR1 is SGHVS, CDR2 FNYEAQ. The CDR3 consists of 15 residues. V shed 4 bases, J shed 3 bases, and the junction held 2 bases outside the gene matches. CDR3 sequence reads: CASSYGTGANEKLFF. The DNA for the CDR3 is TGTGCCAGCAGCTATGGGACAGGGGCTAATGAAAAACTGTTTTTT.

The chain has TRBV3-1 (or the pseudogene TRBV3-2) and TRBJ2-5; no firm D call. The V gene lost 4 bases and the J gene lost 5 bases, with 11 bases spanning the gap. Germline loops: CDR1 LGHDT, CDR2 YNNKEL (reference sequence). CDR3 size: 13 residues. Here the CDR3 reads CASSPVGLETQYF. CDR3 nucleotides: TGTGCCAGCAGCCCCGTCGGTTTGGAGACCCAGTACTTC.

This clone was detected only once. The chain has TRBV6-1 and TRBJ2-7, with 11 positions matching TRBD1. Losses at the gene ends were 4 bases for V and 2 bases for J; bases not matched to a gene: 10. CDR1 and CDR2 from the germline V gene are MNHNS and SASEGT. The CDR3 length is 17 residues. This CDR3 reads CASSASAGTGGTYEQYF. The DNA of the CDR3 is TGTGCCAGCAGTGCCAGCGCCGGGACAGGGGGAACCTACGAGCAGTACTTC.

A few counts support this clone. The chain combines TRBV5-6 with TRBJ1-1, with no clear D. Germline V gives CDR1 SGHDT, CDR2 YYEEEE. This CDR3 is 16 amino acids long. V lost 1 base to trimming and J lost 3 bases, with 16 bases between them. As DNA, the CDR3 is TGTGCCAGCAGCTTGTTTGGGCTTAAGGCGTACACTGAAGCTTTCTTT. Its protein is CASSLFGLKAYTEAFF.

This clone has only a few counts. The genes are TRBV5-4 and TRBJ2-2; TRBD2 might be the D (6 bases). The ends were cut back, 3 bases at V and 0 bases at J, with 12 bases in the middle. Germline V gene lookup returns CDR1 SGHNT and CDR2 YYREEE (reference sequence). The CDR3 loop spans 16 amino acids. For the CDR3, the DNA is TGTGCCAGCAGCTCCGGGGGACGGCCGAACACCGGGGAGCTGTTTTTT. Protein sequence: CASSSGGRPNTGELFF.